These T cell receptor beta chains were read from a single sample in a study of shared clonotypes between healthy human individuals. Produced via immunoSEQ multiplex PCR; TCRdb's table is partial and in-frame only. Of more than 2 million clones listed, roughly 95% are singletons. Material for sequencing was naive CD4+ T cells sorted from blood. The source of these receptors is a man between 18 and 29 years old in good health. CDR3s include the opening cysteine and the closing phenylalanine or tryptophan. A D gene is named only where the DNA matches it firmly. The size entry is marked missing in some rows and otherwise reads once, few, many or a size class.

TRBJ1-1,.,13,.,TRBV6-5,TGTGCCAGCAGTCGGCAGAGGAACACTGAAGCTTTCTTT,CASSRQRNTEAFF
TRBJ2-1,.,16,TRBD2,TRBV5-4,TGTGCCAGCAGCCAGGGACTAGCGGGGGTGTCGAATGAGCAGTTCTTC,CASSQGLAGVSNEQFF
TRBJ2-7,.,17,.,TRBV28,TGTGCCAGCAGTACCCCCTTTGGGAGAAGAGGCTCCTACGAGCAGTACTTC,CASSTPFGRRGSYEQYF
TRBJ2-7,.,12,.,TRBV29-1,TGCAGCGTTCGGGGGAGCCCCTACGAGCAGTACTTC,CSVRGSPYEQYF
TRBJ1-4,.,15,.,TRBV6-6,TGTGCCAGCAGTCCCCTCGGAACAACTAATGAAAAACTGTTTTTT,CASSPLGTTNEKLFF
TRBJ2-2,once,13,.,TRBV18,TGTGCCAGCTCACCGTCGAACACCGGGGAGCTGTTTTTT,CASSPSNTGELFF
TRBJ2-3,.,17,.,TRBV6-1,TGTGCCAGCAGTGAACCTTGGCGGGGCCGCGGAACAGATACGCAGTATTTT,CASSEPWRGRGTDTQYF
TRBJ2-7,once,15,TRBD1,TRBV18,TGTGCCAGCTCACCGACAGGGGTGAAGGCCTACGAGCAGTACTTC,CASSPTGVKAYEQYF
TRBJ2-3,.,13,.,TRBV18,TGTGCCAGCTCACCGGACCAGCGGGATACGCAGTATTTT,CASSPDQRDTQYF
TRBJ1-5,.,15,.,TRBV4-1,TGCGCCAGCAGCCAAGTTGGGCAGCTCAATCAGCCCCAGCATTTT,CASSQVGQLNQPQHF
TRBJ2-6,.,17,TRBD1,TRBV5-6,TGTGCCAGCAGCCCGGGACAGGGGATCTCTGGGGCCAACGTCCTGACTTTC,CASSPGQGISGANVLTF
TRBJ1-2,.,13,.,TRBV6-1,TGTGCCAGCAGTGCCTACGGGACCTATGGCTACACCTTC,CASSAYGTYGYTF
TRBJ2-5,.,14,.,TRBV5-1,TGCGCCAGCACCCCCGGCGGTGGGTCAGAGACCCAGTACTTC,CASTPGGGSETQYF
TRBJ1-3,.,17,.,TRBV18,TGTGCCAGCTCACCTTACCAGCCCTCGAGCTCTGGAAACACCATATATTTT,CASSPYQPSSSGNTIYF
TRBJ1-6,.,16,.,TRBV7-2,TGTGCCAGCAGCTTAGAACTCCAGCAGAATAATTCACCCCTCCACTTT,CASSLELQQNNSPLHF
TRBJ1-1,.,16,.,TRBV2,TGTGCCAGCAATTTCCCGACAGGCAAGGTGAACACTGAAGCTTTCTTT,CASNFPTGKVNTEAFF
TRBJ1-4,.,15,TRBD1,TRBV11-2,TGTGCCAGCAGCTTAGTCACAGGGGGAAAGGAAAAACTGTTTTTT,CASSLVTGGKEKLFF
TRBJ2-1,.,11,.,TRBV20-1,TGCAGTGCTAGAAATCCCAATGAGCAGTTCTTC,CSARNPNEQFF
TRBJ2-7,.,14,.,TRBV10-3,TGTGCCATCAGTGACGGGGTTGGGGCCTACGAGCAGTACTTC,CAISDGVGAYEQYF
TRBJ2-4,.,14,.,TRBV29-1,TGCAGCGTAGGCGGGACTGAGGCCAAAAACATTCAGTACTTC,CSVGGTEAKNIQYF
TRBJ2-7,once,15,.,TRBV15,TGTGCCACCAGCAGAGAACAGTTGGGGACTTACGAGCAGTACTTC,CATSREQLGTYEQYF
TRBJ1-1,.,14,.,TRBV28,TGTGCCAGCAGTTATCCGTCGAGGAACACTGAAGCTTTCTTT,CASSYPSRNTEAFF
TRBJ2-5,once,14,.,TRBV12-5,TGTGCTAGTGGTTTGCTACCGCAGCAAGAGACCCAGTACTTC,CASGLLPQQETQYF
TRBJ2-3,.,15,TRBD2,TRBV6-6,TGTGCCAGCGCCCAAGCGGGAGTCGGCACAGATACGCAGTATTTT,CASAQAGVGTDTQYF
TRBJ2-1,.,16,TRBD2,TRBV18,TGTGCCAGCTCACGCCTCAGCGGGGGGCCTTACAATGAGCAGTTCTTC,CASSRLSGGPYNEQFF
TRBJ1-1,.,14,.,TRBV18,TGTGCCAGCTCACCACAGACCAGGGGTGCTGAAGCTTTCTTT,CASSPQTRGAEAFF
TRBJ2-2,once,17,.,TRBV5-6,TGTGCCAGCAGCTTTAGGGGCGTCGGCTTCAACACCGGGGAGCTGTTTTTT,CASSFRGVGFNTGELFF
TRBJ2-7,.,16,TRBD1,TRBV10-1,TGCGCCAGCACCCATCTCGGGACAGGGTTTGGGGGCGAGCAGTACTTC,CASTHLGTGFGGEQYF
TRBJ1-2,.,14,TRBD1,TRBV28,TGTGCCAGCAGTTTGGGACAGGGGGCGGGAGGCTACACCTTC,CASSLGQGAGGYTF
TRBJ1-5,once,15,.,TRBV15,TGTGCCACCAGCAGAGGGGCGCAGGAGGGCCAGCCCCAGCATTTT,CATSRGAQEGQPQHF
TRBJ2-5,.,14,TRBD1,TRBV28,TGTGCCAGCAGTTTGGGCACAGGGGCTGGGACCCAGTACTTC,CASSLGTGAGTQYF
TRBJ1-6,.,14,TRBD1,TRBV5-1,TGCGCCAGCAGCCTGGCACAGGGGATTTCACCCCTCCACTTT,CASSLAQGISPLHF
TRBJ2-3,.,13,.,TRBV27,TGTGCCAGCAGAGTTTTTGGCACAGATACGCAGTATTTT,CASRVFGTDTQYF
TRBJ1-1,.,15,.,TRBV7-2,TGTGCCAGCAGCTCCGGGAGAATCCTGAACACTGAAGCTTTCTTT,CASSSGRILNTEAFF
TRBJ2-2,.,15,.,TRBV7-9,TGTGCCAGCAGCTTATCTCTGCCAAACACCGGGGAGCTGTTTTTT,CASSLSLPNTGELFF
TRBJ2-2,.,15,.,TRBV25-1,TGTGCCAGCAGTCTTCTGGACCGGAACACCGGGGAGCTGTTTTTT,CASSLLDRNTGELFF
TRBJ2-7,.,13,.,TRBV7-9,TGTGCCAGCAGCTCCGGGTCGGCCTACGAGCAGTACTTC,CASSSGSAYEQYF
TRBJ1-5,.,15,.,TRBV28,TGTGCCAGCAGTTTTCCGGGACTAGGCAATCAGCCCCAGCATTTT,CASSFPGLGNQPQHF
TRBJ1-6,.,15,.,TRBV5-6,TGTGCCAGCAGCTTGACCCCAGGGGACGACTCACCCCTCCACTTT,CASSLTPGDDSPLHF
TRBJ2-5,.,14,.,TRBV2,TGTGCCAGCAGTGTGTCAACGGTCCAAGAGACCCAGTACTTC,CASSVSTVQETQYF
TRBJ2-1,.,14,TRBD1,TRBV2,TGTGCCAGCAGTGATCCGACAGGGGTAAATGAGCAGTTCTTC,CASSDPTGVNEQFF
TRBJ2-5,.,16,TRBD2,TRBV28,TGTGCCAGCAGTTTATCCGGGACTAGCGGGCTAGAGACCCAGTACTTC,CASSLSGTSGLETQYF
TRBJ1-5,.,14,.,TRBV19,TGTGCCAGTAGTATTGAGAGTGGGCCTCAGCCCCAGCATTTT,CASSIESGPQPQHF
TRBJ2-3,once,12,.,TRBV6-5,TGTGCCAGCAGCCGTCTGGCAGATACGCAGTATTTT,CASSRLADTQYF
TRBJ2-7,.,13,.,TRBV5-6,TGTGCCAGCAGCTTGAACCCACCCGTCGGGCAGTACTTC,CASSLNPPVGQYF
TRBJ1-1,.,14,.,TRBV5-6,TGTGCCAGCAGCTTGGGTGGGAGGGACACTGAAGCTTTCTTT,CASSLGGRDTEAFF
TRBJ1-1,.,15,.,TRBV10-3,TGTGCCATCAGTGCCCGACAGGTGAGGAACACTGAAGCTTTCTTT,CAISARQVRNTEAFF
TRBJ2-2,.,15,TRBD2,TRBV6-5,TGTGCCAGCAGGACCGGACTAGCGGACACCGGGGAGCTGTTTTTT,CASRTGLADTGELFF
TRBJ2-2,.,15,.,TRBV5-4,TGTGCCAGCAGCTTGCTGACCCCGAACACCGGGGAGCTGTTTTTT,CASSLLTPNTGELFF
TRBJ2-2,.,12,.,TRBV7-7,TGTGCTAGCAGCCCCCCCGCCGGGGAGCTGTTTTTT,CASSPPAGELFF
TRBJ2-7,.,15,.,TRBV5-6,TGTGCCAGCAGCTTGGGGCTAGGAGGCACCTACGAGCAGTACTTC,CASSLGLGGTYEQYF
TRBJ2-2,.,13,.,TRBV19,TGTGCCATTGGGACATTAAACACCGGGGAGCTGTTTTTT,CAIGTLNTGELFF
TRBJ2-7,.,14,.,TRBV5-6,TGTGCCAGCAGCTTGGCTGGTTCAACCTACGAGCAGTACTTC,CASSLAGSTYEQYF
TRBJ2-7,once,15,TRBD2,TRBV7-2,TGTGCCAGCAGCCCCAGTACGGCGGGAGATTACGAGCAGTACTTC,CASSPSTAGDYEQYF